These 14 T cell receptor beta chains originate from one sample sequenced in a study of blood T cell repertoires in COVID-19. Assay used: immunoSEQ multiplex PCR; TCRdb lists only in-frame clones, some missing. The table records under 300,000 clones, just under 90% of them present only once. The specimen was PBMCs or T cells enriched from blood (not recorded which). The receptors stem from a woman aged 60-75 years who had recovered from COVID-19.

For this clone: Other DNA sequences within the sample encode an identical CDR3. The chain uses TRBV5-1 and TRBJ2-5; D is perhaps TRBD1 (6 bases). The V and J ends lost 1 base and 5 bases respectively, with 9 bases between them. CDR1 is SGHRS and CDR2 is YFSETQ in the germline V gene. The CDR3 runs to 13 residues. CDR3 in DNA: TGCGCCAGCAGCTTGCGGCAGGGGGAGACCCAGTACTTC. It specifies CASSLRQGETQYF. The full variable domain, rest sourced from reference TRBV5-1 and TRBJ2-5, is KAGVTQTPRYLIKTRGQQVTLSCSPISGHRSVSWYQQTPGQGLQFLFEYFSETQRNKGNFPGRFSGRQFSNSRSEMNVSTLELGDSALYLCASSLRQGETQYFGPGTRLLVL.

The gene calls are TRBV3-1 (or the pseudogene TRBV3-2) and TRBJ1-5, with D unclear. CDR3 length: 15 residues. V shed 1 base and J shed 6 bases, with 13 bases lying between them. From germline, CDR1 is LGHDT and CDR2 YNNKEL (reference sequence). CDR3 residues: CASSQGWLVTQPQHF. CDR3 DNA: TGTGCCAGCAGCCAAGGATGGCTTGTAACTCAGCCCCAGCATTTT.

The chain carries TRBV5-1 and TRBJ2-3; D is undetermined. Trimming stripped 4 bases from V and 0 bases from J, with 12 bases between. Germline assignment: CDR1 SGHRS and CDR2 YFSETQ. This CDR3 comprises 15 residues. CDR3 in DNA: TGCGCCAGCAGCATTAACAGTCCTAGCACAGATACGCAGTATTTT. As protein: CASSINSPSTDTQYF.

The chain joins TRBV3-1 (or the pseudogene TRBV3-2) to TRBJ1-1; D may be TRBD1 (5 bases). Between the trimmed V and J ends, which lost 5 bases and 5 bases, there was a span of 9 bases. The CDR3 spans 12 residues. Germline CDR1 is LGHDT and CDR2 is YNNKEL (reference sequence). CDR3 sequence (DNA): TGTGCCAGCAGCGGACAACCAACTGAAGCTTTCTTT. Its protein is CASSGQPTEAFF.

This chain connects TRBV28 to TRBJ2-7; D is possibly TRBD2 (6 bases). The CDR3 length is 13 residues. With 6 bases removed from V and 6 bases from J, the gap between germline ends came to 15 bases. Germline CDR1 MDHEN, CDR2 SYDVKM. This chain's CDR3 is CASSLVGAGEQYF. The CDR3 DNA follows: TGTGCCAGCAGCCTTGTAGGAGCGGGCGAGCAGTACTTC.

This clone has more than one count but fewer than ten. The CDR3 sequence: CASSWSSYNSPLHF. CDR3 in DNA: TGTGCCAGCAGTTGGAGCTCCTATAATTCACCCCTCCACTTT. V gene TRBV27 combines with J gene TRBJ1-6; D gene ambiguous. Germline CDR1 and CDR2: MNHEY and SMNVEV (reference sequence). V lost 4 bases and J 0 bases, leaving 4 bases between the germline ends. The CDR3 loop spans 14 amino acids.

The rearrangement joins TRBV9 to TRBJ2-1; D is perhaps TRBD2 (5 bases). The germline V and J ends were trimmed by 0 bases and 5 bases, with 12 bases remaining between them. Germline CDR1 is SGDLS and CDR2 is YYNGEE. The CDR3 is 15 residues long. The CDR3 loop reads CASSVVGEGHNEQFF. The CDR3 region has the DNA TGTGCCAGCAGCGTAGTTGGCGAGGGTCACAATGAGCAGTTCTTC.

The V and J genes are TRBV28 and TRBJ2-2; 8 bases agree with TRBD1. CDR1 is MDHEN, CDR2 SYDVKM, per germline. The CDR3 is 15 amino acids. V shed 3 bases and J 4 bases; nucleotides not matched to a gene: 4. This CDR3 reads CASSFGQGVTGELFF. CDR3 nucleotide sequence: TGTGCCAGCAGTTTCGGACAGGGAGTCACCGGGGAGCTGTTTTTT.

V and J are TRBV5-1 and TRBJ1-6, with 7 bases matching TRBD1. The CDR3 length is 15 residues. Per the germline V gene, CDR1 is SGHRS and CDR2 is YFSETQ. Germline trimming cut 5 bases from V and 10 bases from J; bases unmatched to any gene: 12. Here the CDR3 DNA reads TGCGCCAGCAGGTCGAGGGGGCGTCTTTTGTCACCCCTCCACTTT. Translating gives CASRSRGRLLSPLHF.

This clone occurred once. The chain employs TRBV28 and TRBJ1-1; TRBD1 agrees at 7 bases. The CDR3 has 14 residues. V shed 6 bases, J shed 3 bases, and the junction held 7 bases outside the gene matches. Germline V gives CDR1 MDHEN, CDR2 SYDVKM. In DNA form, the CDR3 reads TGTGCCAGCAGCCAAGGGGGCAAGTACACTGAAGCTTTCTTT. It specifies CASSQGGKYTEAFF.

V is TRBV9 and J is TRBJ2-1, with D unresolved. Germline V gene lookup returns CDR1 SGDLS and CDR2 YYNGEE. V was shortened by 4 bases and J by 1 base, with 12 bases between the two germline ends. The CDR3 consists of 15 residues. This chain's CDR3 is CASSQSQESYNEQFF. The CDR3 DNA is TGTGCCAGCAGCCAATCCCAGGAATCCTACAATGAGCAGTTCTTC.

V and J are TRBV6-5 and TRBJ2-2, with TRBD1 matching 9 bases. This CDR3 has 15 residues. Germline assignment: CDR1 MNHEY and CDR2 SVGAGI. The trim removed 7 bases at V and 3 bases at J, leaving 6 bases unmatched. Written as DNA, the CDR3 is TGTGCCAGCAAATTACAGGGGGCGGACACCGGGGAGCTGTTTTTT. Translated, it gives CASKLQGADTGELFF.

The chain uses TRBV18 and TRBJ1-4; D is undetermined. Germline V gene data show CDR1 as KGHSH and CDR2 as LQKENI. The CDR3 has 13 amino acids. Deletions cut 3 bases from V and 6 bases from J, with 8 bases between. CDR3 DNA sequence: TGTGCCAGCTCACCGGGGAGTTATGAAAAACTGTTTTTT. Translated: CASSPGSYEKLFF. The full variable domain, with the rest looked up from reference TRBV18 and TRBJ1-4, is NAGVMQNPRHLVRRRGQEARLRCSPMKGHSHVYWYRQLPEEGLKFMVYLQKENIIDESGMPKERFSAEFPKEGPSILRIQQVVRGDSAAYFCASSPGSYEKLFFGSGTQLSVL.

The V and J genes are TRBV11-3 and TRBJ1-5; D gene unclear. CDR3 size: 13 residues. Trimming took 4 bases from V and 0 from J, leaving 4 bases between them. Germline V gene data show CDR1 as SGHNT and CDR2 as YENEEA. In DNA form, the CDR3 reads TGTGCCAGCAGCTCCTATAGCAATCAGCCCCAGCATTTT. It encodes CASSSYSNQPQHF.